The 16 T cell receptor beta chains presented below share a single source sample, sequenced in a study of regulatory T cells in long-lasting Graves disease. Time point indicated: persistent/refractory GD, antithyroid drugs over 5 years with positive TRAb. PBMC-extracted RNA yielded the TCR library. CDR3 regions were amplified by Arm-PCR using iRepertoire HTBI primers to build TCR beta libraries. TCRdb passed the multiplex PCR reads through MiXCR, listing each CDR3 protein once. Of 390,000 or so distinct CDR3 sequences in the sample, roughly 25% were seen once. Sequencing was performed on peripheral blood mononuclear cells (PBMCs), taken when the disease was refractory, from a patient treated with antithyroid drugs. These receptors came from a woman aged 40 to 55 with Graves disease.

The chain is built from TRBV2 and TRBJ2-2; maybe TRBD1 (5 bases). V was cut by 7 bases and J by 5 bases, with 11 bases left in between. This CDR3 comprises 13 residues. Germline CDR1 SNHLY, CDR2 FYNNEI. The CDR3 sequence is CASKAGWTGELFF. CDR3 coding DNA: TGTGCCAGCAAGGCAGGGTGGACCGGGGAGCTGTTTTTT.

This chain joins TRBV6-9 and TRBJ2-7; 7 nucleotides align to TRBD1. Germline CDR1 MNHGY, CDR2 SVAAGI. The CDR3 has 13 residues. J gave up 7 bases and V 6 bases, and 9 bases lay outside the gene matches. DNA of the CDR3: TGTGCCAGCAGATTTTCGGGACAGTTGGAGCAGTACTTC. Translated, it gives CASRFSGQLEQYF.

In this sample, this clonotype turned up a few times. The chain links TRBV28 to TRBJ2-3; 9 bases are shared with TRBD2. CDR1 MDHEN and CDR2 SYDVKM come from the germline V gene. The CDR3 sequence is 16 residues long. V trimming: 6 bases; J trimming: 1 base; junction bases outside the gene matches: 8. This CDR3 is CASSLHSGRGTDTQYF. The CDR3 region has the DNA TGTGCCAGCAGCCTACATAGCGGGAGAGGCACAGATACGCAGTATTTT.

In its sample, this clonotype was seen many times. The rearrangement uses TRBV29-1 and TRBJ2-7; D perhaps matches TRBD2 (6 bases). Germline V lookup: CDR1 SQVTM, CDR2 ANQGSEA. CDR3 size: 11 residues. The V and J ends lost 7 bases and 5 bases respectively, with 12 bases between them. The CDR3 DNA reads TGCAGCGGGGGGGAGCTGGACGAGCAGTACTTC. This codes for CSGGELDEQYF.

The chain carries TRBV5-1 and TRBJ2-4, with a weak D call TRBD1 (5 bases). V shed 2 bases and J shed 7 bases, with 10 bases lying between them. Per germline, CDR1 SGHRS and CDR2 YFSETQ. The CDR3 contains 13 residues. For the CDR3, the DNA is TGCGCCAGCAGCTTAACTGCAGGGAACATTCAGTACTTC. It specifies CASSLTAGNIQYF.

This clonotype was detected many times. The V call is TRBV7-9, the J call TRBJ2-1, with 10 bases fitting TRBD2. Germline lookup yields CDR1 SEHNR and CDR2 FQNEAQ (reference sequence). Losses at the gene ends were 4 bases for V and 8 bases for J; bases not matched to a gene: 11. The CDR3 loop spans 16 amino acids. CDR3 sequence: CASSSQGVAGGDEQFF. CDR3 nucleotides: TGTGCCAGCAGCTCACAAGGGGTAGCGGGAGGCGATGAGCAGTTCTTC.

The rearrangement links TRBV18 to TRBJ1-6; tentatively, D is TRBD1 (6 bases). The germline V and J ends were trimmed by 2 bases and 5 bases, with 16 bases remaining between them. CDR3 size: 17 residues. From germline, CDR1 is KGHSH and CDR2 LQKENI. The CDR3 nucleotides are TGTGCCAGCTCACCAATGGGACACACCATAAATAATTCACCCCTCCACTTT. Translated: CASSPMGHTINNSPLHF.

This clonotype was picked up many times. V gene TRBV12-3 or TRBV12-4 combines with J gene TRBJ1-1; D is unresolved. CDR3 length: 14 amino acids. The germline V and J ends were trimmed by 7 bases and 7 bases, with 19 bases remaining between them. The CDR3 sequence: CASILGRRAFEAFF. The CDR3 DNA follows: TGTGCCAGCATTCTGGGGAGGAGGGCCTTTGAAGCTTTCTTT.

This clonotype was seen just once. The junction departs from germline at one end; a sequencing error may be responsible. The rearrangement uses TRBV27 and TRBJ1-2; D gene ambiguous. The CDR3 spans 9 residues. In germline, CDR1 is MNHEY, CDR2 SMNVEV (reference sequence). CDR3 DNA sequence: TGTGCCGGCGGTCGGTGGCTCGCCTTC. Residues: CAGGRWLAF.

This clonotype was counted many times. The chain recombines TRBV11-2 with TRBJ2-7; 7 bases agree with TRBD1. The germline gives CDR1 SGHAT, CDR2 FQNNGV. The CDR3 is 14 amino acids. V lost 5 bases to trimming and J lost 2 bases; unmatched junction nucleotides: 6. In DNA, the CDR3 is TGTGCCAGCAGCCTGTTACAGGGGACCTACGAGCAGTACTTC. Its protein is CASSLLQGTYEQYF. Supplemented by reference TRBV11-2 and TRBJ2-7, the full variable domain reads EAGVAQSPRYKIIEKRQSVAFWCNPISGHATLYWYQQILGQGPKLLIQFQNNGVVDDSQLPKDRFSAERLKGVDSTLKIQPAKLEDSAVYLCASSLLQGTYEQYFGPGTRLTVT.

In the case of this clonotype: This clone may be a read error of a much larger clone one base away. This rearrangement joins TRBV28 to TRBJ2-5, with D uncertain. Trimming took 2 bases from V and 1 from J, leaving 11 bases between them. This CDR3 is built from 15 residues. CDR1 and CDR2 (germline): MDHEN, SYDVKM. In DNA, the CDR3 is TGTGCCAGCAGTTTAGTCTGTGGTCTCCAAGAGACCCAGTACTTC. It yields the protein CASSLVCGLQETQYF.

This clonotype has at least ten counts. The chain couples TRBV7-3 to TRBJ2-2; D is possibly TRBD1 or TRBD2 (6 bases each). Per the germline V gene, CDR1 is SGHTA and CDR2 is FQGTGA. CDR3 length: 14 amino acids. Trimming took 8 bases from V and 0 from J, leaving 10 bases between them. CDR3 loop: CASRGPANTGELFF. The CDR3 nucleotides read TGTGCCAGCCGGGGGCCTGCGAACACCGGGGAGCTGTTTTTT.

V gene TRBV20-1 combines with J gene TRBJ1-1; D may be TRBD1 (5 bases). CDR1 and CDR2 (germline): DFQATT, SNEGSKA (reference sequence). V dropped 1 base and J dropped 7 bases, with 10 bases sitting between them. This CDR3 region has 12 residues. This CDR3 is CSARATDREAFF. CDR3 DNA sequence: TGCAGTGCTAGAGCGACAGACCGTGAAGCTTTCTTT.

The chain has TRBV28 and TRBJ1-4; the D is unclear. The CDR3 has 15 amino acids. Trimming took 4 bases from V and 8 from J, leaving 17 bases between them. The V gene's germline CDR1 is MDHEN and CDR2 SYDVKM. The chain's CDR3 is CASSSVAKGGEKLFF. The CDR3 DNA is TGTGCCAGCAGTTCAGTGGCGAAGGGTGGAGAAAAACTGTTTTTT.

This clonotype was seen a few times. The chain combines TRBV10-3 with TRBJ2-5; 10 nucleotides match TRBD2. Germline V lookup: CDR1 ENHRY, CDR2 SYGVKD. The CDR3 is 14 amino acids. The J segment lost 4 bases and the V segment lost 8 bases, leaving 7 bases of the junction unmatched. CDR3 sequence: CAIASGSSAETQYF. Here the CDR3 DNA reads TGTGCCATCGCTAGCGGGAGTTCTGCAGAGACCCAGTACTTC.

The chain links TRBV20-1 to TRBJ2-1; 8 positions match TRBD2. The V gene's germline CDR1 is DFQATT and CDR2 SNEGSKA (reference sequence). CDR3 length: 13 amino acids. After removal of 3 bases from V and 7 bases from J, the junction contained 5 bases not matched to a gene. CDR3 bases: TGCAGTGCTAGCGGGAGGGTTGGGAATGAGCAGTTCTTC. As protein: CSASGRVGNEQFF.